This T cell receptor beta chain was sequenced during a study of shared clonotypes between healthy human individuals. None of the donors, who were healthy HIV-negative adults, had recently had acute infections or vaccinations. Naive CD45RA+ and memory CD45RA-negative subsets were split from CD4+ cells. Germline V gene data show CDR1 as SGHRS and CDR2 as YFSETQ. The CDR3 sequence is 16 residues long. V lost 5 bases and J lost 2, with 18 bases in between. The method was immunoSEQ multiplex PCR; TCRdb's version includes in-frame clones alone and lacks a portion of them. The sample lists 1.4 million to 1.5 million clones; 96% were seen once.

This receptor was identified in a young man in good health. Sequenced input: naive CD4+ T cells sorted from blood. Documented subset: CD45RA+ positively selected. This chain uses TRBV5-1 with TRBJ2-3; no clear D gene. This CDR3 is CASSPPRDFNTDTQYF. The CDR3 DNA sequence: TGCGCCAGCAGTCCGCCACGAGACTTCAACACAGATACGCAGTATTTT.